Sequencing of this TCR beta chain was carried out in a study of blood T cell repertoires in COVID-19. The overall study: Researchers got acute and convalescent COVID-19 samples from the United States, Italy and Spain. T cells, B-cell-depleted T cells, or PBMCs supplied cDNA or gDNA.

Authors' analysis steps: It was from reference gene primer amplification that nucleated cell counts were estimated. Using immunoSEQ multiplex PCR, the repertoire was profiled, and TCRdb retains in-frame clones only, with some absent. V, J and clone size are taken as reported in that table, and D and trimming were inferred from the DNA itself. This table holds nearly 95,000 clones, around 87% found once. The CDR3 consists of 13 residues. Germline V gives CDR1 SGHNT, CDR2 YYREEE (reference sequence). J gave up 7 bases and V 4 bases, and 2 bases lay outside the gene matches. This clone was seen more than once but under ten times.

The V gene is TRBV5-4, the J gene TRBJ2-1, with 10 nucleotides matching TRBD1. The sequencing input was peripheral blood. This clonotype was sampled from a human donor with acute or convalescent COVID-19. The donor label of this sample is uncertain. The CDR3 sequence is CASSGTGANEQFF. The DNA for the CDR3 is TGTGCCAGCAGCGGGACAGGGGCGAATGAGCAGTTCTTC.